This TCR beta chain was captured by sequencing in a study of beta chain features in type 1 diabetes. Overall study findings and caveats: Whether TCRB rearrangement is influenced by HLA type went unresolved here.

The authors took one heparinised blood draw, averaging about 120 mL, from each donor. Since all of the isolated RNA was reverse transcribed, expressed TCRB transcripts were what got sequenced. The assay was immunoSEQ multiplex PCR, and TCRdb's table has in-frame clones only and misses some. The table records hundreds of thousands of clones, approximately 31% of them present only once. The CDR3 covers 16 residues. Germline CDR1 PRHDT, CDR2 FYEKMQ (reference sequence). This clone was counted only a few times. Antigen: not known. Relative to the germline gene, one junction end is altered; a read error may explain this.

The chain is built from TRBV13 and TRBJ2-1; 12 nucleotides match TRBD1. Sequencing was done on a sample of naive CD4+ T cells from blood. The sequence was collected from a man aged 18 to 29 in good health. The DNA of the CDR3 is TGTGCCAGCAGCCTAGGGACAGGGGGCAGGAACGATGAGCAGTTCTTC. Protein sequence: CASSLGTGGRNDEQFF.